One sample yielded the 8 T cell receptor beta chains listed below, sequenced in a study of blood T cell repertoires in COVID-19. Here immunoSEQ multiplex PCR was the method, and the copy in TCRdb shows in-frame clones only, minus some. The table records around 480,000 clones, around 88% of them present only once. Sequencing used peripheral blood. Receptor source: a woman in her forties or fifties with COVID-19, enrolled during active disease.

The V and J genes are TRBV30 and TRBJ1-3; D not resolved. Germline V lookup: CDR1 GTSNPN, CDR2 SVGIG (reference sequence). V lost 7 bases and J lost 2, with 15 bases in between. This CDR3 is 14 amino acids long. The CDR3 here is CASMSGFAGNTIYF. Here the CDR3 DNA reads TGTGCCTCCATGTCGGGGTTTGCTGGAAACACCATATATTTT.

The gene calls are TRBV9 and TRBJ1-4; 8 nucleotides agree with TRBD1. The CDR3 totals 15 residues. With V trimmed by 2 bases and J by 5 bases, 5 bases remained unmatched. Germline lookup yields CDR1 SGDLS and CDR2 YYNGEE. In DNA form, the CDR3 reads TGTGCCAGCAGCGTTGGGACAGGCGAAAATGAAAAACTGTTTTTT. Translated, it gives CASSVGTGENEKLFF.

This sequence joins TRBV6-5 and TRBJ2-4; D might be TRBD1 (5 bases). V dropped 7 bases and J dropped 2 bases, with 12 bases sitting between them. The germline V gene has CDR1 MNHEY and CDR2 SVGAGI. The CDR3 has 14 residues. The CDR3 sequence: CASITGSTKNIQYF. DNA for the CDR3: TGTGCCAGCATCACAGGATCGACCAAAAACATTCAGTACTTC.

The rearrangement joins TRBV28 to TRBJ1-3; 9 positions agree with TRBD1. The CDR3 totals 14 residues. Germline lookup yields CDR1 MDHEN and CDR2 SYDVKM. The V and J ends lost 6 bases and 5 bases, in that order; junction bases with no gene match: 5. CDR3 coding DNA: TGTGCCAGCAGAGGGGGACAGGGTAGAAACACCATATATTTT. It yields the protein CASRGGQGRNTIYF.

The chain has TRBV5-4 and TRBJ1-1; 11 bases line up with TRBD1. Trimming removed 3 bases from V and 3 bases from J; junction bases left unmatched: 10. The CDR3 contains 17 residues. Germline V gives CDR1 SGHNT, CDR2 YYREEE (reference sequence). In DNA, the CDR3 is TGTGCCAGCAGCTCGGGACAGGGGGTTTCTGGGGACACTGAAGCTTTCTTT. Protein: CASSSGQGVSGDTEAFF.

The chain carries TRBV19 and TRBJ1-2; D is uncertain. CDR1 and CDR2 (germline): LNHDA, SQIVND (reference sequence). The ends were cut back, 8 bases at V and 4 bases at J, with 14 bases in the middle. CDR3 length: 13 amino acids. The CDR3 loop reads CASSFLEIYGYTF. The CDR3 bases are TGTGCCAGTTCCTTCCTCGAGATCTATGGCTACACCTTC.

This clone was detected only once. The chain joins TRBV6-2 or TRBV6-3 to TRBJ2-1; 8 bases agree with TRBD2. The CDR3 is 17 residues long. Germline CDR1 and CDR2: MNHEY and SVGEGT. Germline trimming cut 5 bases from V and 2 bases from J; bases unmatched to any gene: 11. This chain's CDR3 is CASSPETSVSPYNEQFF. The CDR3 coding sequence is TGTGCCAGCAGTCCCGAGACTAGCGTCAGTCCCTACAATGAGCAGTTCTTC.

This chain joins TRBV19 and TRBJ2-7; 7 nucleotides align to TRBD2. The V gene end was trimmed by 6 bases and the J gene end by 1 base; junction bases not matched to a gene: 12. There are 16 residues in the CDR3. CDR1 and CDR2 (germline): LNHDA, SQIVND (reference sequence). The CDR3 loop reads CASSSLTARGSYEQYF. The CDR3 DNA reads TGTGCCAGTAGCTCCCTTACCGCGCGGGGGTCCTACGAGCAGTACTTC.